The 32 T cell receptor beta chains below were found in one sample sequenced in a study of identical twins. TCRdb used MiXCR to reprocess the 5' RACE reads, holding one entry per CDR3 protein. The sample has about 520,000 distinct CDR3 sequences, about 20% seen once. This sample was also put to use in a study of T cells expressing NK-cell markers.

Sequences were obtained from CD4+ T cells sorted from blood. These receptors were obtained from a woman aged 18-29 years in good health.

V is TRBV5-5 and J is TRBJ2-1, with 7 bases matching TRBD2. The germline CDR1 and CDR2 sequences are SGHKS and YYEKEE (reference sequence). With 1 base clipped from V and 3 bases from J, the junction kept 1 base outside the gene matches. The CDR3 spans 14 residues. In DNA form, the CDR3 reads TGTGCCAGCAGCTTGAGGGACTACTACAATGAGCAGTTCTTC. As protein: CASSLRDYYNEQFF.

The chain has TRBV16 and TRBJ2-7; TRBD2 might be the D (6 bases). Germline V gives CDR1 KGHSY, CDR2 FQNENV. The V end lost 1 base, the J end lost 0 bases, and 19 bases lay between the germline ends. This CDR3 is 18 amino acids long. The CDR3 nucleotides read TGTGCCAGCAGCCAATTTACATCCGGGCCGACTAGCTCCTACGAGCAGTACTTC. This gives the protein CASSQFTSGPTSSYEQYF.

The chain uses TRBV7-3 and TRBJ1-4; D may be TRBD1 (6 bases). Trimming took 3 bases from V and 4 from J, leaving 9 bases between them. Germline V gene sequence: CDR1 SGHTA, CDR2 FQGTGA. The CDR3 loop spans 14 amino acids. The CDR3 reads CASSLTGGNEKLFF. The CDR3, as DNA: TGTGCCAGCAGCTTGACAGGTGGTAATGAAAAACTGTTTTTT.

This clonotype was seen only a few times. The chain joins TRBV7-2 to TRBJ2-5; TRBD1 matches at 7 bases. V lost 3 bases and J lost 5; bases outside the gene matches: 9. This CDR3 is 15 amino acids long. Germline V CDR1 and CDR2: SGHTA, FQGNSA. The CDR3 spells CASSFSALGGETQYF. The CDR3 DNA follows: TGTGCCAGCAGCTTCTCGGCTCTAGGGGGCGAGACCCAGTACTTC. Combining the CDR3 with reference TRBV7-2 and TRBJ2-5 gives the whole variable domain GAGVSQSPSNKVTEKGKDVELRCDPISGHTALYWYRQSLGQGLEFLIYFQGNSAPDKSGLPSDRFSAERTGGSVSTLTIQRTQQEDSAVYLCASSFSALGGETQYFGPGTRLLVL.

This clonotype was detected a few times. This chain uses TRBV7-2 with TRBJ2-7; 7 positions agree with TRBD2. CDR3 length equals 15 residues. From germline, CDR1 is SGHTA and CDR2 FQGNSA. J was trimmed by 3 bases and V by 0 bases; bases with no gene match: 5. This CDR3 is CASSLAGRVLYEQYF. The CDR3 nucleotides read TGTGCCAGCAGCTTAGCTGGGAGGGTCCTCTACGAGCAGTACTTC.

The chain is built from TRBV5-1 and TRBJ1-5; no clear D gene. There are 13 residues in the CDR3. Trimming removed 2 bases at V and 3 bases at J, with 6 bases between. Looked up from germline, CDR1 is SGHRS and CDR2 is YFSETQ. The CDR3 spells CASSFSLNQPQHF. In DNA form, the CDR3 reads TGCGCCAGCAGCTTTAGCCTCAATCAGCCCCAGCATTTT.

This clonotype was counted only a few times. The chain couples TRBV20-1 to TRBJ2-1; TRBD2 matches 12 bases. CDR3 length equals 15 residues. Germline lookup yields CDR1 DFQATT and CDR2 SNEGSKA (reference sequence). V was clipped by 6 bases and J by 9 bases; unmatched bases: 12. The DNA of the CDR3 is TGCAGTGCCATTAAGGGACTAGCGGGCCTATTTGAGCAGTTCTTC. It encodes CSAIKGLAGLFEQFF.

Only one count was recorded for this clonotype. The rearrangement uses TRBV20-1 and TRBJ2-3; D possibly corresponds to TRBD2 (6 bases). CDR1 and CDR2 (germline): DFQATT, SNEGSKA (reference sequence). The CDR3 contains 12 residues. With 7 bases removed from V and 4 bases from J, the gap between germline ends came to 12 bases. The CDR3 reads CSGRGNSDTQYF. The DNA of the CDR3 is TGCAGTGGACGGGGGAATTCAGATACGCAGTATTTT.

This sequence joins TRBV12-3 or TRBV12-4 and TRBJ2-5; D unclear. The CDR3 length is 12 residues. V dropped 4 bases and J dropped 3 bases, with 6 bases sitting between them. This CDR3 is CASSWAEETQYF. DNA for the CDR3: TGTGCCAGCAGTTGGGCAGAAGAGACCCAGTACTTC.

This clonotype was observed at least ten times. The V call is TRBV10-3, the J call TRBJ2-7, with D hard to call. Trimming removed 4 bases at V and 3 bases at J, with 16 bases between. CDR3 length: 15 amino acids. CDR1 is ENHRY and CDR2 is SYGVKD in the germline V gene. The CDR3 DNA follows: TGTGCCATCAGTGCTCAGCAAGCAGGCCACTACGAGCAGTACTTC. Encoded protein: CAISAQQAGHYEQYF.

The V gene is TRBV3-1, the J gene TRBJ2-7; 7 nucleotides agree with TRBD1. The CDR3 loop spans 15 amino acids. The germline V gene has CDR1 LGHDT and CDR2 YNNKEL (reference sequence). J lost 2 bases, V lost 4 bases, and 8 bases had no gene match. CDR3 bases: TGTGCCAGCAGCCCCCGACAGGGTACCCCCTACGAGCAGTACTTC. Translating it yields CASSPRQGTPYEQYF.

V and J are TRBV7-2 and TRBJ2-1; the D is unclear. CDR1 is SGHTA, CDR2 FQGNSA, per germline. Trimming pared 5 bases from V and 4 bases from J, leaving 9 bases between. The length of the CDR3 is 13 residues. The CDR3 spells CASSPWTYNEQFF. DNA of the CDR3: TGTGCCAGCAGCCCTTGGACGTACAATGAGCAGTTCTTC.

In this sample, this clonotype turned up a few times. The CDR3 is CASSQTVANTGELFF. DNA of the CDR3: TGTGCCAGCAGCCAGACAGTCGCGAACACCGGGGAGCTGTTTTTT. The chain joins TRBV12-3 or TRBV12-4 to TRBJ2-2; maybe TRBD1 (5 bases). V was pared by 6 bases and J by 0 bases, with 11 bases between. This CDR3 has 15 amino acids.

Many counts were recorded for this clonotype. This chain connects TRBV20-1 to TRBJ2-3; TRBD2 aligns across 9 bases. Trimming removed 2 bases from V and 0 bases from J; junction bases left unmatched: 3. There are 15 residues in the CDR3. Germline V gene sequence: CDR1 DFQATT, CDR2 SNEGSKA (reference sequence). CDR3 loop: CSARSTSGSTDTQYF. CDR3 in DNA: TGCAGTGCTAGAAGTACTAGCGGGAGCACAGATACGCAGTATTTT.

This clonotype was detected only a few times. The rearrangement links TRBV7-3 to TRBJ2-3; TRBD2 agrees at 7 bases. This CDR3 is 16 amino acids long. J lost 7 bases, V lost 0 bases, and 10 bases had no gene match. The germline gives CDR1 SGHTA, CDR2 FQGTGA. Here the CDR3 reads CASSLTSGEGSNTQYF. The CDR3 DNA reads TGTGCCAGCAGCTTAACGAGCGGGGAGGGGTCAAATACGCAGTATTTT.

The CDR3 here is CASTLDRGEQYF. The DNA of the CDR3 is TGTGCCAGCACCCTGGACAGGGGCGAGCAGTACTTC. The V and J genes are TRBV6-1 and TRBJ2-7, with 9 bases identical to TRBD1. The CDR3 extends over 12 amino acids. Germline V gives CDR1 MNHNS, CDR2 SASEGT. With 7 bases clipped from V and 6 bases from J, the junction kept 4 bases outside the gene matches.

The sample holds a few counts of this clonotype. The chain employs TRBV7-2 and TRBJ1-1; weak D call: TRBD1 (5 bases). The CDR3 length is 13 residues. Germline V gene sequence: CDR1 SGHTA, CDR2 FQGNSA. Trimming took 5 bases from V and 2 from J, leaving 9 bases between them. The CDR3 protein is CASSVWTNTEAFF. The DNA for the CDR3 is TGTGCCAGCAGCGTATGGACAAACACTGAAGCTTTCTTT.

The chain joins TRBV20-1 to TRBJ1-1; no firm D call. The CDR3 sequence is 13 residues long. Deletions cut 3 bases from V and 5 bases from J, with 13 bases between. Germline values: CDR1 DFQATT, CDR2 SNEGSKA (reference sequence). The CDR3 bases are TGCAGTGCTAGGGGCCGGGTTAGTACTGAAGCTTTCTTT. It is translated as CSARGRVSTEAFF.

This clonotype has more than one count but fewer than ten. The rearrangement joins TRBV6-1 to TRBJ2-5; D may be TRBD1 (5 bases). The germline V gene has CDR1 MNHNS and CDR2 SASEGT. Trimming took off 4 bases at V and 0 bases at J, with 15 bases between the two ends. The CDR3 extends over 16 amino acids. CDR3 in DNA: TGTGCCAGCAGTGGCTCCTGGGGCCGGTACCAAGAGACCCAGTACTTC. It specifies CASSGSWGRYQETQYF.

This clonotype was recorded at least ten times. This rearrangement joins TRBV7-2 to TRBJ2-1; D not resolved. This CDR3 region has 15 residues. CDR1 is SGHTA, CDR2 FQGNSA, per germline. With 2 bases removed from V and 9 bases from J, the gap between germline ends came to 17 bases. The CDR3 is CASSLSRPPQSEQFF. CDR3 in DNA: TGTGCCAGCAGCTTAAGCAGGCCCCCTCAGAGTGAGCAGTTCTTC.

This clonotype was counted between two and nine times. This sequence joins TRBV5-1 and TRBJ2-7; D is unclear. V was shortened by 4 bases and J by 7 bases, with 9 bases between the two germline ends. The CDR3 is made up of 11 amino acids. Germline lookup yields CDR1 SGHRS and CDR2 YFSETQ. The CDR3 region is CASSGGWEQYF. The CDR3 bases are TGCGCCAGCAGCGGCGGATGGGAGCAGTACTTC.

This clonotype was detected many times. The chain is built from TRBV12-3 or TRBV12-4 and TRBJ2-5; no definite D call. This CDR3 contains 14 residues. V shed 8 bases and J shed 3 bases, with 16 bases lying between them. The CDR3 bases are TGTGCCAGCGGCCCAAAAACCGGTAAAGAGACCCAGTACTTC. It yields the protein CASGPKTGKETQYF.

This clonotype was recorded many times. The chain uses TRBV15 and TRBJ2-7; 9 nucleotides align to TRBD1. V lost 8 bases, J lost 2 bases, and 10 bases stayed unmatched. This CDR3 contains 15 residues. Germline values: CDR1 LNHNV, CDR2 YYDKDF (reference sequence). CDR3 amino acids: CATVRPGQGPYEQYF. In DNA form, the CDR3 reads TGTGCCACCGTCCGCCCGGGACAGGGTCCCTACGAGCAGTACTTC.

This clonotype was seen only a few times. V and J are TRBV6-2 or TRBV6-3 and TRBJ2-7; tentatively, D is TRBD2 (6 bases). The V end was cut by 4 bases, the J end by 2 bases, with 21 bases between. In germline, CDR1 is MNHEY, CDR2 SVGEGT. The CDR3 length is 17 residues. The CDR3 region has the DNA TGTGCCAGCAGTTCCGGGGGTCCCGAGGATGGGCCCTACGAGCAGTACTTC. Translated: CASSSGGPEDGPYEQYF.

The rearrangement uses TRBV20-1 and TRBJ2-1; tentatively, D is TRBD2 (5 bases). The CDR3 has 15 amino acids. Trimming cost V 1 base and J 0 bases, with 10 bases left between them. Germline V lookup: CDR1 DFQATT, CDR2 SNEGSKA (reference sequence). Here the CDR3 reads CSARVSTSSYNEQFF. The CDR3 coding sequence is TGCAGTGCTAGAGTTTCTACTAGCTCCTACAATGAGCAGTTCTTC.

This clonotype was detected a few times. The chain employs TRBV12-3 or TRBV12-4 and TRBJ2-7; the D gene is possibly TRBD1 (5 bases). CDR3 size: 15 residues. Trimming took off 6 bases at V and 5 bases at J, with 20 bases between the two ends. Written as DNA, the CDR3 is TGTGCCAGCAGACTCGCTCCCGCAGGGTACCACGAGCAGTACTTC. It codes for CASRLAPAGYHEQYF.

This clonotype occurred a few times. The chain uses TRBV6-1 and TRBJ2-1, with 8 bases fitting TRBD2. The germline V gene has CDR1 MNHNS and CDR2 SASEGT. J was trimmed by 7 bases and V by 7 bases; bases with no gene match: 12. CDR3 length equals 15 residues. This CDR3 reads CASTKLAGGANEQFF. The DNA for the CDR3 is TGTGCCAGCACCAAGCTAGCCGGGGGGGCTAATGAGCAGTTCTTC.

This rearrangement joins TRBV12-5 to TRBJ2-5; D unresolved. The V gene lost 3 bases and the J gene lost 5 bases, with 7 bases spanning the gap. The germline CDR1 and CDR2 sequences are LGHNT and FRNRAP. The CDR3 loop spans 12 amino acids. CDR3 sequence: CASGLHAETQYF. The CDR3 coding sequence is TGTGCTAGTGGTTTACACGCGGAGACCCAGTACTTC.

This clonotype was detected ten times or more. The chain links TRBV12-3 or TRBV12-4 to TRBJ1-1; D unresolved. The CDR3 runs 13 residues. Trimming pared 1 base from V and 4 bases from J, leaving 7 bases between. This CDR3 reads CASSLGGTTEAFF. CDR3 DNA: TGTGCCAGCAGTTTAGGTGGTACCACTGAAGCTTTCTTT.

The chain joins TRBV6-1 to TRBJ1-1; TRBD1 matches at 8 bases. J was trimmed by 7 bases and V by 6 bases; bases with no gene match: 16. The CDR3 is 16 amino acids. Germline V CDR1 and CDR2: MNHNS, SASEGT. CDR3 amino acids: CASSKKPDREFGEAFF. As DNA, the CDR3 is TGTGCCAGCAGCAAGAAACCGGACAGGGAATTTGGTGAAGCTTTCTTT.

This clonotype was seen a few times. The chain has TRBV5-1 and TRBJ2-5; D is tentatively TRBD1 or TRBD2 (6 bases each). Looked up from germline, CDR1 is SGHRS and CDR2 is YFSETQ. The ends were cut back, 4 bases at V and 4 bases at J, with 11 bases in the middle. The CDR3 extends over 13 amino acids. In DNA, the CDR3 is TGCGCCAGCAGCGGGGGGCCGGGAGAGACCCAGTACTTC. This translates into CASSGGPGETQYF.

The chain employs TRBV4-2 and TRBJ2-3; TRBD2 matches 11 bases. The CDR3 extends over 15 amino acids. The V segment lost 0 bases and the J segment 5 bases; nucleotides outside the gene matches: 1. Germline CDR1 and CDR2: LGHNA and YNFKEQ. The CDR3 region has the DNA TGTGCCAGCAGCCAAGAGACTAGCGGGGTAGATACGCAGTATTTT. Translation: CASSQETSGVDTQYF.